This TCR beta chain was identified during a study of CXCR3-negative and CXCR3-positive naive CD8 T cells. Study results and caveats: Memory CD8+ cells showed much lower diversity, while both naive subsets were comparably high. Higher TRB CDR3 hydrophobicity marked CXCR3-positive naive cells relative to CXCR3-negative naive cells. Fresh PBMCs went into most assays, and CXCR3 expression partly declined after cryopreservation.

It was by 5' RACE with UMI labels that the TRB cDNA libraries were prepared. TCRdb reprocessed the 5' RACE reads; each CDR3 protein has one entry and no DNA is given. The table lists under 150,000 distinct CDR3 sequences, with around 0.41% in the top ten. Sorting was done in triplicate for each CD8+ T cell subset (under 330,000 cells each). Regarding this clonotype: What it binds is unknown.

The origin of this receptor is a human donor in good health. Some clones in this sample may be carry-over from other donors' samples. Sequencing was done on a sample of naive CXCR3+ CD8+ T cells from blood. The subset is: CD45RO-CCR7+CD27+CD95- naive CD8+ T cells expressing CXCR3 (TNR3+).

The CDR3: CASSLFRDRPRTDTQYF. The chain has TRBV28 and TRBJ2-3; the D call from TCRdb, TRBD1, cannot be confirmed without DNA. The length of the CDR3 is 17 residues. Per germline, CDR1 MDHEN and CDR2 SYDVKM.